These 19 T cell receptor beta chains came from one sample sequenced in a study of cytomegalovirus exposure and HLA in healthy donors. The PCR made use of 60 Vbeta and 13 Jbeta primers. Assay: immunoSEQ multiplex PCR; the TCRdb copy retains only in-frame clones and omits some. This sample has about 130,000 clones, with about 10% found just once. The sequencing sample was made of PBMCs. These receptors were collected from a woman younger than 30 in good health and CMV-seropositive.

This clone was seen a handful of times. This chain links TRBV4-1 with TRBJ2-2; 12 bases align to TRBD2. CDR1 and CDR2 from the germline V gene are MGHRA and YSYEKL. The CDR3 loop spans 17 amino acids. The V gene end was trimmed by 1 base and the J gene end by 7 bases; junction bases not matched to a gene: 7. This CDR3 reads CASSQVSSGRAIGELFF. Here the CDR3 DNA reads TGCGCCAGCAGCCAAGTTTCTAGCGGGAGGGCTATCGGGGAGCTGTTTTTT.

In its sample, this clone was seen a few times. CDR3 DNA: TGTGCCAGCTCAGGGTATCGGGATGGCTACACCTTC. As protein: CASSGYRDGYTF. The chain recombines TRBV2 with TRBJ1-2, with a weak D call TRBD1 (5 bases). V was trimmed by 8 bases and J by 6 bases, leaving 13 bases between them. This CDR3 region has 12 residues. The V gene's germline CDR1 is SNHLY and CDR2 FYNNEI. Full variable domain (outside the CDR3, taken from reference TRBV2 and TRBJ1-2): EPEVTQTPSHQVTQMGQEVILRCVPISNHLYFYWYRQILGQKVEFLVSFYNNEISEKSEIFDDQFSVERPDGSNFTLKIRSTKLEDSAMYFCASSGYRDGYTFGSGTRLTVV.

This clone was observed a few times. The rearrangement joins TRBV10-3 to TRBJ1-1; weak D call: TRBD1 (5 bases). CDR3 length: 15 amino acids. Germline CDR1 reads ENHRY; CDR2 reads SYGVKD. Trimming left V 8 bases short and J 3 bases short, with 19 bases between. CDR3 nucleotides: TGTGCCATCTTCACGGGGGAGGGCTCGGACACTGAAGCTTTCTTT. It specifies CAIFTGEGSDTEAFF.

This clone was seen more than once but under ten times. V usage is TRBV20-1 and J usage is TRBJ1-1, with D possibly being TRBD1 (5 bases). CDR3 size: 10 residues. V lost 7 bases, J lost 11 bases, and 14 bases lay in between. The V gene's germline CDR1 is DFQATT and CDR2 SNEGSKA (reference sequence). The CDR3 DNA follows: TGCAGTGTCAGGGAATTGGGCGCTTTCTTT. Protein sequence: CSVRELGAFF.

This clone was found a few times. This rearrangement joins TRBV9 to TRBJ2-7; tentative D call: TRBD1 (5 bases). CDR3 length: 14 amino acids. Germline V lookup: CDR1 SGDLS, CDR2 YYNGEE. V lost 3 bases and J 3 bases, leaving 13 bases between the germline ends. The CDR3 here is CASSGTILFYEQYF. The CDR3 nucleotides are TGTGCCAGCAGCGGGACAATCCTTTTCTACGAGCAGTACTTC.

This clone was seen a handful of times. This rearrangement joins TRBV9 to TRBJ2-1; 8 bases agree with TRBD1. This CDR3 has 14 amino acids. The junction had 7 bases not matched to a gene; V was cut back by 4 bases and J by 7 bases. Germline CDR1 SGDLS, CDR2 YYNGEE. DNA of the CDR3: TGTGCCAGCAGCCCGCGGACAGGGAAAAATGAGCAGTTCTTC. Protein product: CASSPRTGKNEQFF.

V gene TRBV7-9 combines with J gene TRBJ2-5, with D hard to call. Germline V gene data show CDR1 as SEHNR and CDR2 as FQNEAQ (reference sequence). This CDR3 contains 13 residues. V was trimmed by 5 bases and J by 2 bases, leaving 9 bases between them. CDR3 sequence: CASSPPTQETQYF. CDR3 in DNA: TGTGCCAGCAGCCCACCCACTCAAGAGACCCAGTACTTC.

V usage is TRBV18 and J usage is TRBJ1-1, with D uncertain. This CDR3 comprises 16 residues. Trimming pared 2 bases from V and 4 bases from J, leaving 17 bases between. The germline V gene has CDR1 KGHSH and CDR2 LQKENI. The CDR3 bases are TGTGCCAGCTCACCAGTCCTCGCCCAGGAAACCACTGAAGCTTTCTTT. Translating it yields CASSPVLAQETTEAFF.

This chain joins TRBV18 and TRBJ2-3; 9 bases match TRBD1. The CDR3 covers 15 residues. Germline V gives CDR1 KGHSH, CDR2 LQKENI. The junction had 3 bases not matched to a gene; V was cut back by 5 bases and J by 0 bases. The CDR3 here is CASSSTGGSTDTQYF. In nucleotides, the CDR3 is TGTGCCAGCTCATCGACAGGGGGTAGCACAGATACGCAGTATTTT.

A few counts support this clone. This chain uses TRBV29-1 with TRBJ1-2; the match to TRBD1 covers 9 bases. V lost 5 bases and J lost 2; bases outside the gene matches: 3. The CDR3 totals 13 residues. CDR1 is SQVTM and CDR2 is ANQGSEA in the germline V gene. Here the CDR3 reads CSVQGQGNYGYTF. Written as DNA, the CDR3 is TGCAGCGTTCAAGGACAGGGGAACTATGGCTACACCTTC. Combining the CDR3 with reference TRBV29-1 and TRBJ1-2 gives the whole variable domain SAVISQKPSRDICQRGTSLTIQCQVDSQVTMMFWYRQQPGQSLTLIATANQGSEATYESGFVIDKFPISRPNLTFSTLTVSNMSPEDSSIYLCSVQGQGNYGYTFGSGTRLTVV.

The V and J genes are TRBV6-1 and TRBJ2-7; TRBD1 matches at 9 bases. There are 15 residues in the CDR3. Germline assignment: CDR1 MNHNS and CDR2 SASEGT. V dropped 6 bases and J dropped 6; count of bases not matched to a gene: 12. The CDR3 region has the DNA TGTGCCAGCAGGGGATGGGGACAGGGAACTCTCGAGCAGTACTTC. Protein: CASRGWGQGTLEQYF.

The CDR3 reads CASSLSGVGNTIYF. In nucleotides, the CDR3 is TGCGCCAGCAGCCTCTCGGGGGTCGGAAACACCATATATTTT. The chain is built from TRBV5-1 and TRBJ1-3, with D possibly being TRBD1 (5 bases). The length of the CDR3 is 14 residues. Germline V gene data show CDR1 as SGHRS and CDR2 as YFSETQ. Trimming stripped 4 bases from V and 4 bases from J, with 12 bases between.

This clone appeared a few times. This chain connects TRBV7-3 to TRBJ1-1, with 7 positions matching TRBD1. The germline gives CDR1 SGHTA, CDR2 FQGTGA. V shed 6 bases and J 1 base; nucleotides not matched to a gene: 11. The CDR3 contains 16 residues. As DNA, the CDR3 is TGTGCCAGCAGGATAAACCGGGACAGTGGGAACACTGAAGCTTTCTTT. Amino acids: CASRINRDSGNTEAFF.

A remark on this clone: This sample also contains other DNA sequences that code for the same CDR3. The CDR3 nucleotides are TGCGCCAGCAGCTTGGCACCGGGGGGTTCTGGCGAAAAACTGTTTTTT. Translating it yields CASSLAPGGSGEKLFF. V and J are TRBV5-1 and TRBJ1-4; D is possibly TRBD1 (5 bases). Trimming pared 0 bases from V and 8 bases from J, leaving 17 bases between. This CDR3 comprises 16 residues. CDR1 is SGHRS and CDR2 is YFSETQ in the germline V gene.

CDR3 loop: CASRALDNEQFF. The DNA for the CDR3 is TGTGCCAGCAGAGCTCTCGACAATGAGCAGTTCTTC. This chain links TRBV2 with TRBJ2-1, with D unclear. There are 12 residues in the CDR3. V lost 6 bases and J lost 5, with 8 bases in between. The germline V gene has CDR1 SNHLY and CDR2 FYNNEI.

Notes on this clone: One junction end does not reproduce the germline sequence, and a read error may be involved. At the DNA level, this CDR3 is encoded by other sequences in the same sample as well. This chain's CDR3 is CASSEAQGGMTEAFF. CDR3 nucleotides: TGTGCCAGCAGTGAAGCCCAGGGCGGTATGACTGAAGCCTTCTTT. This chain connects TRBV6-1 to TRBJ1-1, with D perhaps TRBD1 (5 bases). Per the germline V gene, CDR1 is MNHNS and CDR2 is SASEGT. CDR3 size: 15 residues.

The chain has TRBV7-9 and TRBJ2-5; possible D gene TRBD2, 6 bases. The CDR3 sequence is 14 residues long. CDR1 is SEHNR and CDR2 is FQNEAQ in the germline V gene (reference sequence). Trimming removed 5 bases at V and 0 bases at J, with 10 bases between. Here the CDR3 reads CASSDSSDQETQYF. CDR3 DNA sequence: TGTGCCAGCAGCGATTCTAGCGACCAAGAGACCCAGTACTTC. Looking up the rest from reference TRBV7-9 and TRBJ2-5 gives the full variable domain: DTGVSQNPRHKITKRGQNVTFRCDPISEHNRLYWYRQTLGQGPEFLTYFQNEAQLEKSRLLSDRFSAERPKGSFSTLEIQRTEQGDSAMYLCASSDSSDQETQYFGPGTRLLVL.

This clone was seen more than once but under ten times. This chain joins TRBV10-3 and TRBJ2-1; D perhaps matches TRBD2 (5 bases). Germline-derived CDR1 and CDR2 are ENHRY and SYGVKD. The germline V and J ends were trimmed by 11 bases and 8 bases, with 13 bases remaining between them. The CDR3 contains 11 residues. The DNA for the CDR3 is TGTGCCGTCGGGAAGTTCGATGAGCAGTTCTTC. This encodes CAVGKFDEQFF.

The chain recombines TRBV6-1 with TRBJ1-6; D is uncertain. The CDR3 runs 14 residues. Trimming pared 3 bases from V and 7 bases from J, leaving 10 bases between. Germline V gives CDR1 MNHNS, CDR2 SASEGT. CDR3 DNA sequence: TGTGCCAGCAGTGACTTACAGCTCAATTCACCCCTCCACTTT. Translating it yields CASSDLQLNSPLHF.